The rows below give T cell receptor beta chains drawn from one sample of a study of blood T cell repertoires in COVID-19. Clones were read by immunoSEQ multiplex PCR, and TCRdb kept only the in-frame ones, dropping some. The sample has over 200,000 clones, more than 70% seen once. Sequencing was done on a sample of peripheral blood. The receptors come from an older woman with acute or convalescent COVID-19. Both conserved end residues are part of each CDR3. A D gene is named only where the DNA matches it firmly. Clone sizes are given selectively: once, few, many, or a class where the clone is expanded.

j_call,clone_size,v_call,d_call,cdr3_nt,cdr3_aa
TRBJ2-5,NA,TRBV25-1,NA,TGTGCCAGCAGTGAACACAGGCGGGGCGAGGAGACCCAGTACTTC,CASSEHRRGEETQYF
TRBJ1-5,NA,TRBV3-1/TRBV3-2,NA,TGTGCCAGCAGCCGTTCGTCAGGGAATCAGCCCCAGCATTTT,CASSRSSGNQPQHF
TRBJ1-6,NA,TRBV4-2,TRBD1,TGTGCCAGCAGCCCGCAGGCAGGGGGTTTAACTTCACCCCTCCACTTT,CASSPQAGGLTSPLHF
TRBJ1-2,NA,TRBV19,NA,TGTGCCAGTAGTATTAACCGGGGGATTGACTATGGCTACACCTTC,CASSINRGIDYGYTF
TRBJ1-2,NA,TRBV19,TRBD1,TGTGCCAGCCACCGGACAGGGCAGAGCTATGGCTACACCTTC,CASHRTGQSYGYTF
TRBJ1-1,NA,TRBV28,NA,TGTGCCAGCAGTTTACTTCAACAGGGTGAAGCTTTCTTT,CASSLLQQGEAFF
TRBJ1-2,NA,TRBV29-1,TRBD1,TGCAGCGTCAGGGGACAGCACCAGATCGGCTACACCTTC,CSVRGQHQIGYTF
TRBJ2-5,NA,TRBV2,TRBD2,TGTGCCAGCAGGAGCCTAGGGACTAGCGAGCAAGAGACCCAGTACTTC,CASRSLGTSEQETQYF
TRBJ2-7,NA,TRBV28,TRBD2,TGTGCCAGCAGGGGTTCTAGCGGGGACCACTACGAGCAGTACTTC,CASRGSSGDHYEQYF
TRBJ2-7,once,TRBV19,TRBD1,TGTGCCAGTAGTATGACTCAGGGGGCGACCTACGAGCAGTACTTC,CASSMTQGATYEQYF
TRBJ2-1,NA,TRBV19,NA,TGTGCCAGTAGCCTCATATCGATACTAGGGTCCTACAATGAGCAGTTCTTC,CASSLISILGSYNEQFF
TRBJ2-7,NA,TRBV15,NA,TGTGCCACCAGCAGAGATCCAGGCAGGGCCTACGAGCAGTACTTC,CATSRDPGRAYEQYF
TRBJ2-7,NA,TRBV28,TRBD2,TGTGCCAGCAGCACTGGGACTAGCGGGAGTCCCTACGAGCAGTACTTC,CASSTGTSGSPYEQYF
TRBJ2-7,once,TRBV2,NA,TGTGCCAGCAGTGAAGGTTCGGGGAGGTTTTTCTACGAGCAGTACTTC,CASSEGSGRFFYEQYF
TRBJ2-1,NA,TRBV20-1,TRBD2,TGCAGTGCTAGTCATGCTAGCGGGCGGATGAATGAGCAGTTCTTC,CSASHASGRMNEQFF
TRBJ2-5,NA,TRBV2,NA,TGTGCCAGCAGGCTACGGGGGACCCCAGAGACCCAGTACTTC,CASRLRGTPETQYF
TRBJ2-7,NA,TRBV6-8,TRBD1,TGTGCCAGCAATAGGCGGTTCGGGCAGGGGGTCTACGAGCAGTACTTC,CASNRRFGQGVYEQYF
TRBJ1-2,NA,TRBV6-5,TRBD1,TGTGCCAGCAGTTATTCAGGGGGGACCAACTATGGCTACACCTTC,CASSYSGGTNYGYTF
TRBJ1-4,NA,TRBV9,TRBD1,TGTGCCAGCAGCCTAGACAGGGGAAATGAAAAACTGTTTTTT,CASSLDRGNEKLFF
TRBJ2-1,NA,TRBV28,TRBD1,TGTGCCAGCAGTTTTGGGACAGGCGCCAATGAGCAGTTCTTC,CASSFGTGANEQFF
TRBJ2-2,NA,TRBV12-3/TRBV12-4,TRBD1,TGTGCCAGCAGTGAGGACAGGGACGGGGAGCTGTTTTTT,CASSEDRDGELFF
TRBJ1-1,NA,TRBV6-5,NA,TGTGCCAGCAGTCCCCGGGGTAATGAAGCTTTCTTT,CASSPRGNEAFF
TRBJ1-6,NA,TRBV5-1,TRBD1,TGCGCCAGCAGCTTCGACAGGGGTAGGCCACCCCTCCACTTT,CASSFDRGRPPLHF
TRBJ1-1,once,TRBV30,TRBD1,TGTGCCTGGAGCGCCCAGGGGGTCACTGAAGCTTTCTTT,CAWSAQGVTEAFF
TRBJ2-2,NA,TRBV7-2,NA,TGTGCCAGCAGCTTAGATCTGGGGGGAACGAACACCGGGGAGCTGTTTTTT,CASSLDLGGTNTGELFF
TRBJ2-7,NA,TRBV28,TRBD2,TGTGCCAGCAGAATAGCGGGAGGGGCCGAGCAGTACTTC,CASRIAGGAEQYF
TRBJ2-3,NA,TRBV14,TRBD2,TGTGCCAGCAGCCCCGCCGGCGGGCTAGCGGGACCCACAGATACGCAGTATTTT,CASSPAGGLAGPTDTQYF
TRBJ1-1,NA,TRBV6-5,NA,TGTGCCAGCAGTACACGCCTCGAAGCTTTCTTT,CASSTRLEAFF
TRBJ2-7,NA,TRBV19,TRBD1,TGTGCCACCCGACAGGGGATCTACGAGCAGTACTTC,CATRQGIYEQYF
TRBJ1-2,NA,TRBV7-9,NA,TGTGCCAGCAGCTTCAGGGGCGTTTACACCTTC,CASSFRGVYTF
TRBJ2-3,NA,TRBV7-3,TRBD2,TGTGCCAGCAGCTTAGCGGGGGGGACAGATACGCAGTATTTT,CASSLAGGTDTQYF
TRBJ1-6,NA,TRBV7-2,TRBD1,TGTGCCAGCAGCCCGGGACAGCATAATTCACCCCTCCACTTT,CASSPGQHNSPLHF
TRBJ1-1,NA,TRBV7-9,TRBD1,TGTGCCAGCAGCTTAGGCCTGCCCCGGGACAGCCACAACACTGAAGCTTTCTTT,CASSLGLPRDSHNTEAFF
TRBJ2-1,NA,TRBV6-4,TRBD1,TGTGCCAGCAGTGAAACACAGGGGACTGAGCAGTTCTTC,CASSETQGTEQFF
TRBJ2-2,once,TRBV7-3,NA,TGTGCCAGCAGCTTAAATCTGAACACCGGGGAGCTGTTTTTT,CASSLNLNTGELFF
TRBJ1-1,NA,TRBV5-1,TRBD1,TGTACTTCAAAGCGGACCGGGACAGGGGTCACTGAAGCTTTCTTT,CTSKRTGTGVTEAFF
TRBJ2-1,once,TRBV27,NA,TGTGCCAGCAGTTTATCTGTGCGCTCCTACAATGAGCAGTTCTTC,CASSLSVRSYNEQFF
TRBJ1-1,NA,TRBV5-1,NA,TGCGCCAGCAGCCACAAAAACAGGGTCATGAACACTGAAGCTTTCTTT,CASSHKNRVMNTEAFF
TRBJ1-2,NA,TRBV7-2,NA,TGTGCCAGCAGCTACACGGGGGACTATGGCTACACCTTC,CASSYTGDYGYTF
TRBJ2-3,NA,TRBV5-6,TRBD2,TGTGCCAGCAGTTCTGGCGGGCGGGGGGGCGTCCATACGCAGTATTTT,CASSSGGRGGVHTQYF
TRBJ1-2,NA,TRBV12-3/TRBV12-4,NA,TGTGCCAGCGGGCCCGGATATGGCTACACCTTC,CASGPGYGYTF
TRBJ2-5,NA,TRBV9,TRBD1,TGTGCCAGCAGCGCATCAGACAGGGCGGTGGAGACCCAGTACTTC,CASSASDRAVETQYF
TRBJ1-1,few,TRBV2,NA,TGTGCCAGCGCCGACCGGGACATACGGCCTGAAGCTTTCTTT,CASADRDIRPEAFF
TRBJ1-1,NA,TRBV5-1,NA,TGCGCCAGCAGCTGGAGGGGTAACACTGAAGCTTTCTTT,CASSWRGNTEAFF
TRBJ2-3,few,TRBV28,TRBD2,TGTGCCAGCAGTTCACCGAGCGGGAACACAGATACGCAGTATTTT,CASSSPSGNTDTQYF
TRBJ1-2,few,TRBV9,NA,TGTGCCAGCAGCGGGACAGTTAACTATGGCTACACCTTC,CASSGTVNYGYTF
TRBJ1-2,NA,TRBV6-1,TRBD1,TGTGCCAGCAGTGGCCGCGCTACAGGGGGCGCCGGCTATGGCTACACCTTC,CASSGRATGGAGYGYTF
TRBJ2-7,NA,TRBV19,NA,TGTGCCAGTAGTATACCTGGCCCCTACGAGCAGTACTTC,CASSIPGPYEQYF
TRBJ2-4,NA,TRBV10-1,TRBD2,TGCGCCAGCAGTGAGCAGCGGGAGGTGGGCATTCAGTACTTC,CASSEQREVGIQYF
TRBJ2-3,NA,TRBV18,TRBD1,TGTGCCAGCTCACGGGACAGGGGTACAGATACGCAGTATTTT,CASSRDRGTDTQYF
TRBJ1-5,NA,TRBV6-1,NA,TGTGCCAGCAGTGAAGCCAACAACAATCAGCCCCAGCATTTT,CASSEANNNQPQHF
TRBJ1-2,NA,TRBV24-1,TRBD1,TGTGCCACCAGTGGGGGGACAGGGAGTAACTATGGCTACACCTTC,CATSGGTGSNYGYTF
TRBJ1-2,NA,TRBV27,TRBD1,TGTGCCAGCAGTTCCCTTATAGGGGGCCATGGCTACACCTTC,CASSSLIGGHGYTF
TRBJ1-2,NA,TRBV18,TRBD1,TGTGCCAGCTCACCAAGCGGGGACAGGGGGGCGTATGGCTACACCTTC,CASSPSGDRGAYGYTF
TRBJ2-3,NA,TRBV5-1,TRBD2,TGCGCCAGCAGTTCCGGACTAGCGGGGAGCACAGATACGCAGTATTTT,CASSSGLAGSTDTQYF
TRBJ2-1,NA,TRBV7-9,TRBD1,TGTGCCGGGGCTGGGACAGGGAATCATGAGCAGTTCTTC,CAGAGTGNHEQFF
TRBJ1-1,NA,TRBV6-6,TRBD1,TGTGCCAGCAGGTTTGGAGGGGGCGGTGAAGCTTTCTTT,CASRFGGGGEAFF
TRBJ2-7,NA,TRBV10-1,TRBD1,TGCGCCAGCAGTGCCACAGGGGTTGAGGCCTACGAGCAGTACTTC,CASSATGVEAYEQYF
TRBJ1-6,NA,TRBV7-2,TRBD1,TGTGCCAGCACGACAGGGGCAGGGGGTTCACCCCTCCACTTT,CASTTGAGGSPLHF
TRBJ2-2,NA,TRBV19,NA,TGTGCCAGTAGTATCTCAACAGGAGCGAACACCGGGGAGCTGTTTTTT,CASSISTGANTGELFF